This T cell receptor (beta chain) was identified in a study of shared clonotypes between healthy human individuals. Measured with immunoSEQ multiplex PCR; TCRdb has only the in-frame clones, and not every one. Among roughly 2.1 million clones listed, 90% to 95% were seen once. CD8 cells classed as naive were CD45RO-negative and positively selected for CCR7, excluding terminally differentiated effector memory CD45RA+ cells. The CDR3 covers 18 residues. The germline V gene has CDR1 LNHDA and CDR2 SQIVND (reference sequence). V dropped 4 bases and J dropped 0 bases, with 21 bases sitting between them. The TCR originated in a man younger than 30 in good health. Some clones in this sample may be carry-over from other donors' samples. What was sequenced was naive CD8+ T cells from PBMCs. The chain combines TRBV19 with TRBJ1-1; possibly TRBD1 for D (5 bases). The CDR3 nucleotides read TGTGCCAGTAGTACAGGGCCCTTCAGACTTGGGTTGAACACTGAAGCTTTCTTT. Translated, it gives CASSTGPFRLGLNTEAFF.